Included here is one T cell receptor (beta chain) sequence, with context. What it binds is unknown. The sample belongs to a study of cytomegalovirus exposure and HLA in healthy donors. The 120-subject validation cohort, separate from the approximately 660-subject first cohort, included the donors. The junction had 13 bases not matched to a gene; V was cut back by 7 bases and J by 5 bases. Germline-derived CDR1 and CDR2 are SNHLY and FYNNEI. The CDR3 contains 17 residues. General study results and limits: Reportedly, diagnosis of cytomegalovirus status by the classifier showed high specificity and sensitivity. According to a later analysis, TCR clusters from the first cohort tended to co-occur in the 120 or so validation repertoires.

Generated by immunoSEQ multiplex PCR, the TCRdb table keeps only in-frame clones and is missing some. The data contain 200,000 to 250,000 clones, about nine tenths of them singletons. The rearrangement links TRBV2 to TRBJ2-7, with 14 bases matching TRBD2. The origin of this receptor is a woman younger than 35 in good health and CMV-seropositive. The sample was PBMCs. The CDR3, as DNA: TGTGCCAGCACCGGGGGGACTAGCGGGAGCCGGGGGAACGAGCAGTACTTC. Its protein is CASTGGTSGSRGNEQYF.